One T cell receptor beta chain is described in this entry. The table came from immunoSEQ multiplex PCR; TCRdb's copy has only in-frame clones and leaves some out. There are more than 65,000 clones in the sample; 92% occur only once, and roughly 9% lies in the top ten. The sample originates from a study of OX40 agonist ivuxolimab in advanced cancers. V lost 0 bases and J 0 bases, leaving 8 bases between the germline ends. Germline V gene lookup returns CDR1 MNHEY and CDR2 SMNVEV (reference sequence). This CDR3 region has 15 residues. The rearrangement links TRBV27 to TRBJ2-5; D is possibly TRBD2 (6 bases). This clonotype was obtained from an adult with an advanced solid tumor such as melanoma, head and neck, liver or kidney cancer. The sample consisted of CD4+ or CD8+ T cells sorted from blood, taken in a trial of the OX40 agonist ivuxolimab. The DNA for the CDR3 is TGTGCCAGCAGTTTATCGGAGGGCTACCAAGAGACCCAGTACTTC. It yields the protein CASSLSEGYQETQYF.